The next 19 T cell receptor beta chains were all read from a single sample in a study of cytomegalovirus exposure and HLA in healthy donors. A multiplex PCR was run with 60 Vbeta primers and 13 Jbeta primers. Generated by immunoSEQ multiplex PCR, the TCRdb table keeps only in-frame clones and is missing some. The table shows about 130,000 clones, with around four fifths occurring only once. Material for sequencing was PBMCs. These receptors were taken from a woman between 40 and 50 years old in good health and CMV-seropositive.

This chain links TRBV5-1 with TRBJ1-5; no clear D. With 0 bases removed from V and 5 bases from J, the gap between germline ends came to 12 bases. The CDR3 consists of 15 residues. The germline CDR1 and CDR2 sequences are SGHRS and YFSETQ. CDR3 in amino acids: CASSLGLGVDQPQHF. The DNA for the CDR3 is TGCGCCAGCAGCTTGGGACTTGGAGTGGATCAGCCCCAGCATTTT.

This clone was found a few times. V gene TRBV4-1 combines with J gene TRBJ1-4, with D possibly matching TRBD1 (6 bases). Germline CDR1 reads MGHRA; CDR2 reads YSYEKL. The CDR3 runs to 13 residues. Trimming shortened V by 6 bases and J by 1 base, and 6 bases separated the two germline ends. CDR3 sequence (DNA): TGCGCCAGCAGACAGGGAACTAATGAAAAACTGTTTTTT. Protein: CASRQGTNEKLFF.

With regard to this clone: The junction departs from germline at one end; a sequencing error may be responsible. This chain joins TRBV7-7 and TRBJ2-1; D unresolved. Looked up from germline, CDR1 is SSHAT and CDR2 is FNYEAQ (reference sequence). The CDR3 has 13 residues. CDR3: CASSLVPDNEQFF. CDR3 nucleotide sequence: TGTGCTAGCAGCTTAGTCCCTGACAATGAGCAGTTCTTC.

V usage is TRBV29-1 and J usage is TRBJ1-4, with 7 bases fitting TRBD1. Germline values: CDR1 SQVTM, CDR2 ANQGSEA. This CDR3 region has 13 residues. Germline trimming cut 5 bases from V and 2 bases from J; bases unmatched to any gene: 2. This chain's CDR3 is CSVTGVTNEKLFF. CDR3 nucleotide sequence: TGCAGCGTTACAGGGGTGACTAATGAAAAACTGTTTTTT. The entire variable domain, with the rest obtained from reference TRBV29-1 and TRBJ1-4, is as follows: SAVISQKPSRDICQRGTSLTIQCQVDSQVTMMFWYRQQPGQSLTLIATANQGSEATYESGFVIDKFPISRPNLTFSTLTVSNMSPEDSSIYLCSVTGVTNEKLFFGSGTQLSVL.

The gene calls are TRBV7-9 and TRBJ2-5, with D maybe TRBD1 (6 bases). Trimming stripped 7 bases from V and 2 bases from J, with 14 bases between. This CDR3 contains 14 residues. In germline, CDR1 is SEHNR, CDR2 FQNEAQ (reference sequence). The CDR3 loop reads CASTRGQLQETQYF. In DNA, the CDR3 is TGTGCCAGCACCCGCGGACAGTTACAAGAGACCCAGTACTTC. Full variable domain (rest looked up from reference TRBV7-9 and TRBJ2-5): DTGVSQNPRHKITKRGQNVTFRCDPISEHNRLYWYRQTLGQGPEFLTYFQNEAQLEKSRLLSDRFSAERPKGSFSTLEIQRTEQGDSAMYLCASTRGQLQETQYFGPGTRLLVL.

V usage is TRBV2 and J usage is TRBJ1-5; 8 bases agree with TRBD1. The germline V gene has CDR1 SNHLY and CDR2 FYNNEI. This CDR3 comprises 15 residues. Trimming cost V 4 bases and J 1 base; bases outside gene matches: 3. CDR3 in DNA: TGTGCCAGCAGTGCGCAGGGGGCCAGCAATCAGCCCCAGCATTTT. Its translation: CASSAQGASNQPQHF.

This clone was seen more than once but under ten times. J is TRBJ1-6 and V is TRBV29-1, with 7 bases aligning to TRBD1. CDR1 is SQVTM and CDR2 is ANQGSEA in the germline V gene. Losses at the gene ends were 7 bases for V and 7 bases for J; bases not matched to a gene: 4. CDR3 length: 12 amino acids. This chain's CDR3 is CSAGQPNSPLHF. CDR3 nucleotide sequence: TGCAGCGCGGGACAGCCGAATTCACCCCTCCACTTT.

The chain uses TRBV19 and TRBJ1-2; the D gene is possibly TRBD1 (5 bases). Germline values: CDR1 LNHDA, CDR2 SQIVND (reference sequence). V was trimmed by 3 bases and J by 3 bases, leaving 8 bases between them. The CDR3 consists of 13 residues. CDR3 DNA sequence: TGTGCCAGTAGTATCGACAGATACTATGGCTACACCTTC. Its translation is CASSIDRYYGYTF. Drawing the rest from reference TRBV19 and TRBJ1-2, the complete variable domain is DGGITQSPKYLFRKEGQNVTLSCEQNLNHDAMYWYRQDPGQGLRLIYYSQIVNDFQKGDIAEGYSVSREKKESFPLTVTSAQKNPTAFYLCASSIDRYYGYTFGSGTRLTVV.

This clone was found a few times. The V call is TRBV10-3, the J call TRBJ1-5; 7 positions match TRBD1. The germline CDR1 and CDR2 sequences are ENHRY and SYGVKD. The V and J ends lost 8 bases and 1 base, in that order; junction bases with no gene match: 2. The CDR3 totals 13 residues. The CDR3 region is CAIQGESNQPQHF. CDR3 DNA: TGTGCCATCCAGGGGGAAAGCAATCAGCCCCAGCATTTT.

The J gene is TRBJ1-1, the V gene TRBV6-1, with TRBD1 as a possible D gene (5 bases). This CDR3 has 13 residues. V lost 1 base to trimming and J lost 10 bases, with 13 bases between them. CDR1 and CDR2 (germline): MNHNS, SASEGT. CDR3 DNA sequence: TGTGCCAGCAGTGAAGGGACACACAGATCAGCTTTCTTT. This codes for CASSEGTHRSAFF.

The chain links TRBV5-1 to TRBJ1-2, with 7 bases identical to TRBD1. The V segment lost 0 bases and the J segment 0 bases; nucleotides outside the gene matches: 8. The CDR3 has 17 residues. Per germline, CDR1 SGHRS and CDR2 YFSETQ. This CDR3 is CASSLGQGPFTNYGYTF. CDR3 coding DNA: TGCGCCAGCAGCTTGGGACAGGGACCCTTTACTAACTATGGCTACACCTTC. The full variable domain, with the rest looked up from reference TRBV5-1 and TRBJ1-2, is KAGVTQTPRYLIKTRGQQVTLSCSPISGHRSVSWYQQTPGQGLQFLFEYFSETQRNKGNFPGRFSGRQFSNSRSEMNVSTLELGDSALYLCASSLGQGPFTNYGYTFGSGTRLTVV.

The genes are TRBV9 and TRBJ2-3, with TRBD1 matching over 8 bases. Germline V CDR1 and CDR2: SGDLS, YYNGEE. V was pared by 0 bases and J by 3 bases, with 3 bases of the junction left unmatched. This CDR3 has 15 residues. The CDR3 spells CASSVAGGETDTQYF. The CDR3 coding sequence is TGTGCCAGCAGCGTAGCAGGGGGCGAGACAGATACGCAGTATTTT.

The chain combines TRBV28 with TRBJ2-7; 10 bases are a match to TRBD2. Germline assignment: CDR1 MDHEN and CDR2 SYDVKM. The V segment lost 7 bases and the J segment 4 bases; nucleotides outside the gene matches: 10. This CDR3 region has 15 residues. The CDR3 DNA reads TGTGCCAGCACCGAAATAGCGGGAGGAGAGTACGAGCAGTACTTC. Translation gives CASTEIAGGEYEQYF.

This clone appeared once. The rearrangement uses TRBV9 and TRBJ1-1; 7 bases are a match to TRBD1. V was pared by 0 bases and J by 5 bases, with 7 bases of the junction left unmatched. Germline assignment: CDR1 SGDLS and CDR2 YYNGEE. This CDR3 is 15 amino acids long. The DNA of the CDR3 is TGTGCCAGCAGCGTAGACATGGGACAGTGGACTGAAGCTTTCTTT. Residues: CASSVDMGQWTEAFF.

This clone was detected only once. The genes are TRBV5-6 and TRBJ1-2, with 8 bases matching TRBD1. V trimming: 4 bases; J trimming: 8 bases; junction bases outside the gene matches: 4. The germline V gene encodes CDR1 SGHDT and CDR2 YYEEEE. The CDR3 has 12 amino acids. CDR3 nucleotide sequence: TGTGCCAGCAGCCCCTGGACAGGGGGCTACACCTTC. It encodes CASSPWTGGYTF. Variable domain in full (rest from reference TRBV5-6 and TRBJ1-2): DAGVTQSPTHLIKTRGQQVTLRCSPKSGHDTVSWYQQALGQGPQFIFQYYEEEERQRGNFPDRFSGHQFPNYSSELNVNALLLGDSALYLCASSPWTGGYTFGSGTRLTVV.

This clone was detected only once. V is TRBV6-5 and J is TRBJ1-3, with D possibly matching TRBD1 (6 bases). V lost 2 bases and J 5 bases, leaving 13 bases between the germline ends. This CDR3 contains 15 residues. Germline V gene data show CDR1 as MNHEY and CDR2 as SVGAGI. In nucleotides, the CDR3 is TGTGCCAGCAGTTACGCGGGGGCGCAGAGAAACACCATATATTTT. As protein: CASSYAGAQRNTIYF.

The J gene is TRBJ1-4, the V gene TRBV11-1; D uncertain. Germline CDR1 SGHAT, CDR2 FQDESV (reference sequence). The CDR3 is 13 amino acids. V was pared by 8 bases and J by 4 bases, with 11 bases between. The CDR3 sequence: CASARRFNEKLFF. DNA for the CDR3: TGTGCCAGCGCTAGAAGATTTAATGAAAAACTGTTTTTT.

The chain joins TRBV30 to TRBJ1-5, with unresolved D. CDR3 length equals 13 residues. Trimming cost V 3 bases and J 1 base, with 7 bases left between them. Per the germline V gene, CDR1 is GTSNPN and CDR2 is SVGIG (reference sequence). The CDR3 coding sequence is TGTGCCTGGAGAAGAGAGAGCAATCAGCCCCAGCATTTT. It is translated as CAWRRESNQPQHF.

J is TRBJ1-2 and V is TRBV7-3, with D uncertain. This CDR3 contains 13 residues. The germline V gene encodes CDR1 SGHTA and CDR2 FQGTGA. Trimming took off 5 bases at V and 8 bases at J, with 15 bases between the two ends. The CDR3 sequence: CASSPSPEGGYTF. The CDR3 DNA reads as TGTGCCAGCAGCCCATCTCCAGAGGGCGGCTACACCTTC.